This T cell receptor beta chain was captured by sequencing in a study of blood T cell repertoires in COVID-19 (dated by TCRdb to the early 2020s). For the study in its entirety: The collaborator samples originated in the United States, Italy and Spain and spanned the acute and convalescent phases of COVID-19. The prospective study material was composed of cDNA or gDNA derived from T cells, B-cell-depleted T cells, or PBMCs. Subjects who had been exposed to COVID-19, were actively infected with it, or had recovered from it provided the deeply sampled blood TCRbeta repertoires that made up the dataset. A freely available public database, intended as a resource for researchers studying the immune response to SARS-CoV-2, is where the repertoires were released. Samples were obtained from the ongoing ImmuneRACE study (first 160 participants) and from 950 to 1,500 subjects provided by 6 global collaborators. The sample metadata nearly always contained a de-identified subject ID, COVID-19 status, age in years and sex. HLA class I and class II types, where available, came from metadata supplied by the sample provider rather than from assay-based typing. The full study reports these points: How much clinical and demographic metadata was included differed by source and by participant, and the metadata was provided uncurated.

Regarding this clone: It has no known antigen specificity. No quality values exist for individual bases; no much larger clone is one base distant.

Collaborating institutions collected whole blood in K2EDTA tubes following their own protocols. For TCRbeta analysis, collaborators shipped samples as frozen whole blood, isolated PBMCs, or DNA extracted from either of those sample types. TCRbeta CDR3 regions were amplified from genomic DNA by means of the immunoSEQ Assay, a bias-controlled multiplex PCR. The original pipeline was this. Within the assay, amplification of reference gene primers was used to estimate how many nucleated cells each sample contained. To quantify the absolute abundance of each unique TCRbeta CDR3 rearrangement, sequence reads were collapsed and filtered. For each sample, productive Simpson clonality was calculated by taking the square root of Simpson's diversity index across productive rearrangements. TCRdb mirrors the immuneACCESS table, restricted to in-frame sequences. Some clones are absent from its copies; in checked studies, under half trace to an unresolved V gene, and the reason for the others is unknown. That table gives V, J and clone size, and the DNA gave D and trimming. The table for this sample lists about 200,000 clones; 92% of them were counted only once. Around 1.2% of the sample lies in the top ten.

Including the terminal cysteine and phenylalanine, the CDR3 comprises 13 residues. Of all the DNA, just the CDR3 is kept, 39 bases in frame from base 1. V and J are truncated by 0 bases and 8 bases respectively, leaving an intervening sequence of 7 bases. CDR1 and CDR2 are read off the germline V gene as SGHDN and FVKESK. The origin of this receptor is a man aged 25 to 40 with acute or convalescent COVID-19. Sequencing was performed on peripheral blood. The chain was built from TRBV14 and TRBJ1-4; no D segment can be confidently identified. In nucleotide form, the sequence is TGTGCCAGCAGCCAAGATTTGAGGGAAAAACTGTTTTTT. It specifies CASSQDLREKLFF.